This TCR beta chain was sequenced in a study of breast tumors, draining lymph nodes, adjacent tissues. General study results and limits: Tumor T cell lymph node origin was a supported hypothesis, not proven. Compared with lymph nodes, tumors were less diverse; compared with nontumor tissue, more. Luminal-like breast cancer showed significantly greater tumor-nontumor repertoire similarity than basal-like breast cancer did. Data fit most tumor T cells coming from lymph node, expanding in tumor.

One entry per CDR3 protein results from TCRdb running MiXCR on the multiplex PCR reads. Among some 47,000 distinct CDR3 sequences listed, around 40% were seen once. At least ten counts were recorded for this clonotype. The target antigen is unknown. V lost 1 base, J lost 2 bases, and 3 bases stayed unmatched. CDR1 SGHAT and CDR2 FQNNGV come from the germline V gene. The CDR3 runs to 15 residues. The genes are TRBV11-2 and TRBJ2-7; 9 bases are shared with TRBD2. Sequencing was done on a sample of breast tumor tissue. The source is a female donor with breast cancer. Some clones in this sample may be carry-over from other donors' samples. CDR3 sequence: CASSLGGRVAYEQYF. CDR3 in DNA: TGTGCCAGCAGCTTAGGCGGGAGGGTCGCCTACGAGCAGTACTTC.